This TCR beta chain was identified in a study of blood T cell repertoires in COVID-19. Study as a whole: From T cells, B-cell-depleted T cells, or PBMCs came the material, which was cDNA or gDNA.

The CDR3 is 13 amino acids. V was pared by 7 bases and J by 4 bases, with 13 bases between. Per the germline V gene, CDR1 is MNHEY and CDR2 is SMNVEV (reference sequence). Measured with immunoSEQ multiplex PCR; TCRdb has only the in-frame clones, and not every one. This sample has about 140,000 clones, with about 84% found just once. J is TRBJ1-1 and V is TRBV27, with D tentatively TRBD1 (5 bases). This receptor was obtained from a human donor in a cohort sampled during active COVID-19. Source material: peripheral blood. This CDR3 is CASKGILVTEAFF. The CDR3 DNA sequence: TGTGCCAGCAAGGGGATCTTGGTCACTGAAGCTTTCTTT.